This entry concerns a single T cell receptor (beta chain). What it binds is not known. This CDR3 is built from 15 residues. The V gene's germline CDR1 is SGHNT and CDR2 YYREEE (reference sequence). Germline trimming cut 4 bases from V and 4 bases from J; bases unmatched to any gene: 9. Sorted-subset replicate PCRs used 200 ng of genomic DNA. This amount corresponded to 30,000 to 35,000 T cell genomes. Using immunoSEQ multiplex PCR, the repertoire was profiled, and TCRdb retains in-frame clones only, with some absent. The sample gives 2.5 million or so clones, approximately 92% of which show up once; under 0.15% is in the top ten. This sample was included in a study of shared clonotypes between healthy human individuals. Study results and limitations: The researchers took only blood, and tissue repertoires probably look different. Non-shared clonotypes displayed generation probabilities falling below those of clonotypes present in all four donors.

This sequence joins TRBV5-4 and TRBJ2-7, with TRBD1 identical over 9 bases. The receptor was derived from a man younger than 35 in good health. The source material was naive CD4+ T cells sorted from blood. Subset indicated: CD45RA+ positively selected. CDR3 loop: CASSQQGQGRYEQYF. In DNA, the CDR3 is TGTGCCAGCAGCCAACAGGGACAGGGTAGGTACGAGCAGTACTTC.